This passage covers 5 T cell receptor beta chains from one sample sequenced in a study of identical twins. One entry per CDR3 protein, called by TCRdb with MiXCR from the 5' RACE reads. This sample carries approximately 700,000 distinct CDR3 sequences, approximately 6.1% of them seen once, and the ten largest clones take about 1.8%. The sequenced sample consisted of naive T cells sorted from blood. These receptors came from a man aged 18 to 30 in good health.

This clonotype was recorded a few times. J is TRBJ2-3 and V is TRBV6-5; TRBD2 is a possible D gene (6 bases). CDR3 size: 15 residues. The V end was cut by 3 bases, the J end by 3 bases, with 13 bases between. Per germline, CDR1 MNHEY and CDR2 SVGAGI. The DNA for the CDR3 is TGTGCCAGCAGTTATCTGCCAGGGAGGACAGATACGCAGTATTTT. Translation gives CASSYLPGRTDTQYF.

This clonotype appeared many times. This rearrangement joins TRBV20-1 to TRBJ2-7, with 7 bases lining up with TRBD1. Trimming removed 6 bases from V and 3 bases from J; junction bases left unmatched: 8. The germline V gene has CDR1 DFQATT and CDR2 SNEGSKA (reference sequence). This CDR3 contains 13 residues. The CDR3 DNA is TGCAGTGCAATGGGACAGAAAAACTACGAGCAGTACTTC. Residues: CSAMGQKNYEQYF.

This clonotype was detected a few times. The chain carries TRBV5-1 and TRBJ2-7; D is unresolved. CDR3 length: 13 amino acids. In germline, CDR1 is SGHRS, CDR2 YFSETQ. Trimming cost V 0 bases and J 6 bases, with 10 bases left between them. CDR3 DNA: TGCGCCAGCAGCTTGGGGCTGGGAAGCGAGCAGTACTTC. Translation gives CASSLGLGSEQYF.

This clonotype was seen repeatedly, ten times or more. The rearrangement joins TRBV6-1 to TRBJ1-3, with a weak D call TRBD1 (5 bases). CDR3 size: 15 residues. From germline, CDR1 is MNHNS and CDR2 SASEGT. V lost 6 bases and J 0 bases, leaving 12 bases between the germline ends. For the CDR3, the DNA is TGTGCCAGCAGGCCGGGACGGCGCTCTGGAAACACCATATATTTT. It yields the protein CASRPGRRSGNTIYF.

This clonotype has only a few counts. This chain connects TRBV24-1 to TRBJ2-1; D gene unclear. Germline V gene sequence: CDR1 KGHDR, CDR2 SFDVKD. Trimming cost V 4 bases and J 1 base, with 13 bases left between them. CDR3 length: 16 residues. CDR3 sequence reads: CATSEDRATSYNEQFF. The CDR3 nucleotides read TGTGCCACCAGTGAGGATCGGGCTACGTCCTACAATGAGCAGTTCTTC.